This TCR beta chain was captured in a study of cytomegalovirus exposure and HLA in healthy donors. Use of 60 Vbeta and 13 Jbeta primers characterized the PCR. TCRdb's table, derived via immunoSEQ multiplex PCR, lists solely in-frame clones and lacks some. The repertoire has about 140,000 clones, approximately 72% of them found once; the top ten carry 5.5% to 7.5%. This clone appeared a few times. CDR1 SGHTA and CDR2 FQGTGA come from the germline V gene. This CDR3 has 16 amino acids. V was cut by 6 bases and J by 10 bases, with 25 bases left in between. Sequenced sample: PBMCs. This clonotype was obtained from a woman aged 60-75 years in good health and CMV-seronegative. V is TRBV7-3 and J is TRBJ2-1, with D possibly being TRBD2 (7 bases). This CDR3 is CASRQLGGGGVGEQFF. The CDR3 nucleotides read TGTGCCAGCAGGCAACTCGGAGGGGGAGGGGTAGGGGAGCAGTTCTTC.